The entry below gives a single T cell receptor (beta chain) sequence along with its context. The clone's antigen remains unknown. No base-level quality is on record; no much larger clone is a single base apart. The sample's time point, from its label and the paper: about 28 days (+/-7) after the second vaccine dose. AZD1222 recipients whose second dose came at about 4 weeks and those whose second dose came at about 12 weeks were combined into one group, since spike-specific TCR depth and breadth did not differ between the two schedules. Samples from vaccinated people were obtained from the UK trials COV001 and COV002, which included a single-blind randomized controlled phase 2/3 trial of AZD1222 (ChAdOx1 nCoV-19) in healthy adults. For TCRbeta chain sequencing, PBMC samples were collected from trial participants at day 0 and at day 28 after the second dose. This sample was included in a study of T cell responses to AZD1222 COVID-19 vaccine (dated by TCRdb to about 2021). Study-wide context: A total of just over 230 trial participants underwent TCR sequencing, of whom about 200 received two doses of AZD1222 and about 26 received two doses of the MenACWY control vaccine. Enrollment into the trials was organized by age into subgroups of 18-55, 56-69 and 70-plus years, and those subgroups contained roughly 150, 30 and 60 TCR-sequenced participants, respectively.

The CDR3 regions of human TCRbeta chains were analyzed by immunosequencing. For the original study's pipeline: TCRs in the repertoires were matched against a reference library of SARS-CoV-2-specific TCRs that had been generated with the MIRA antigen-specificity platform. Breadth meant the fraction of unique TCRs that were SARS-CoV-2-associated, whereas depth meant the fraction of total T cells that were SARS-CoV-2-associated. Each spike-specific TCR was assigned to its reactive spike region and to a CD4 or CD8 class using the MIRA data. Log10-transformed breadth and depth values were compared by one-way ANOVA with Sidak's multiple comparisons tests. TCRdb mirrors the immuneACCESS table, restricted to in-frame sequences. Some clones are absent from its copies; in checked studies, under half trace to an unresolved V gene, and the reason for the others is unknown. That table supplies the V and J calls and clone size; D and trimming were determined from the DNA. The sample table shows just under 150,000 clones, and roughly 89% are seen once. Of the sample, 1.5% to 2% is held by the ten largest clones.

Overall results and qualifications from the work: No day 14 peak-response samples were available, so repertoires were characterized only after the peak T cell response. In the small 56-69-year group, the increase in depth fell short of significance, most likely because of low power. Conclusions about previously exposed vaccinees were limited because only 5 or 6 AZD1222 recipients were SARS-CoV-2 seropositive at baseline. Most participants were white British and females outnumbered males, and the authors suggested that clonal diversity may have been underestimated. The whole spike protein was spanned by vaccine-associated CD4 TCRs, and dominant responses were seen in regions 160-218 and 743-854. A significant rise in spike-specific TCR breadth and depth was observed after two AZD1222 doses relative to day 0 and relative to MenACWY recipients. Reportedly, almost half of the unique spike-specific TCRs recognized epitopes lying outside the regions that are mutated in the B.1.351 and B.1.1.7 variants.

The germline V gene gives CDR1 as MGHRA and CDR2 as YSYEKL. The CDR3 starts with the cysteine, ends with the phenylalanine, and has 15 residues. The retained sequence is limited to the CDR3, 45 bases, with the frame set at the first base. Relative to germline, V is 0 bases shorter and J is 2 bases shorter, with 10 bases between their ends. The TCR originated in an adult who received the AZD1222 COVID-19 vaccine. The sequenced sample was peripheral blood, obtained 28 days after the second AZD1222 dose. The chain is made from TRBV4-1 and TRBJ2-5; tentative D gene TRBD2, with 5 bases matching. The CDR3 is CASSQEGRGQETQYF. At the DNA level, the sequence is TGCGCCAGCAGCCAAGAAGGTCGGGGACAAGAGACCCAGTACTTC.